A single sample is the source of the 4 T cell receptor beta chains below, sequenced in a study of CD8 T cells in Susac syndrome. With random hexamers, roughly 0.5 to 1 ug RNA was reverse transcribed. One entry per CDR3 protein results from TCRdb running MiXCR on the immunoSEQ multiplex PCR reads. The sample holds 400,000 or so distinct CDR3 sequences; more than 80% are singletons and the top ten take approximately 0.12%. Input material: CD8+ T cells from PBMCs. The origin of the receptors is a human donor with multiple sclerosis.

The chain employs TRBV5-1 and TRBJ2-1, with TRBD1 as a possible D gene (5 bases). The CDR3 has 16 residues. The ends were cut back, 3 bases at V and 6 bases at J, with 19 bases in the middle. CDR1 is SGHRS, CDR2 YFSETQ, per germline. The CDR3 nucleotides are TGCGCCAGCAGCTACCTCGGACAAGGTACCCTCAATGAGCAGTTCTTC. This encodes CASSYLGQGTLNEQFF.

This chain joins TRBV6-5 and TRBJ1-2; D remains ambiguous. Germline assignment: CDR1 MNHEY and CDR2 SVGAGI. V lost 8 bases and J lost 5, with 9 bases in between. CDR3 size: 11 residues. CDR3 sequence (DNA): TGTGCCAGCTATGACTTATATGGCTACACCTTC. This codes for CASYDLYGYTF.

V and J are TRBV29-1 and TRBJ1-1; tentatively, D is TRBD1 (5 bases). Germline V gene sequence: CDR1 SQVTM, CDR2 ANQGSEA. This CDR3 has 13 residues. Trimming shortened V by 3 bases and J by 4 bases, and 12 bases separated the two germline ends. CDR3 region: CSVEGGGITEAFF. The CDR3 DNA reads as TGCAGCGTTGAGGGGGGTGGTATCACTGAAGCTTTCTTT. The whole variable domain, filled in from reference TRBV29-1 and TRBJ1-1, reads SAVISQKPSRDICQRGTSLTIQCQVDSQVTMMFWYRQQPGQSLTLIATANQGSEATYESGFVIDKFPISRPNLTFSTLTVSNMSPEDSSIYLCSVEGGGITEAFFGQGTRLTVV.

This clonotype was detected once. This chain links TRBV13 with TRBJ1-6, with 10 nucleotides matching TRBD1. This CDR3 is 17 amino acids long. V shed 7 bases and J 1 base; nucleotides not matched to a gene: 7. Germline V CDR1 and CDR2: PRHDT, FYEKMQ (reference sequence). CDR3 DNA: TGTGCCAGCACTAACCGGGACAGGGGTTCCTATAATTCACCCCTCCACTTT. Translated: CASTNRDRGSYNSPLHF.